A selection of T cell receptor beta chains follows, all from one sample in a study of blood T cell repertoires in COVID-19. Repertoires were generated with immunoSEQ multiplex PCR, while TCRdb's copy carries only in-frame clones and drops some. The table includes 250,000 to 350,000 clones, 65% to 85% detected once. Input material: peripheral blood. The receptors were gathered from a human donor with COVID-19, enrolled during active disease. The donor label of this sample is uncertain. Both conserved end residues are part of each CDR3. The D gene is left open where the match is weak. Expanded clones get a size class; other rows say once, few or many, or leave the size out.

j_call,v_call,clone_size,d_call,cdr3_aa
TRBJ2-7,TRBV3-1/TRBV3-2,-,TRBD1,CASSQVGTGGPEQYF
TRBJ2-3,TRBV5-1,-,TRBD1,CASSLWTGGTDTQYF
TRBJ1-1,TRBV9,-,TRBD1,CASSALGTGNTEAFF
TRBJ1-1,TRBV28,-,TRBD1,CASSFAGQGGTEAFF
TRBJ2-7,TRBV6-5,-,TRBD1,CASKPYGTGLNEQYF
TRBJ2-1,TRBV11-3,-,-,CASSLEGAGYNDEQFF
TRBJ2-5,TRBV27,-,TRBD1,CASSPRDRSYETQYF
TRBJ2-2,TRBV27,-,-,CASSWRQGKLFF
TRBJ2-5,TRBV19,few,TRBD2,CASSLTSLGYQETQYF
TRBJ1-1,TRBV18,-,TRBD1,CASSLGTGGSNTEAFF
TRBJ2-5,TRBV6-5,-,-,CASSYSGTGSQETQYF
TRBJ2-3,TRBV9,-,TRBD2,CASSLTSGIEDTQYF
TRBJ2-7,TRBV9,-,TRBD1,CASSVGAGQGPSYEQYF